This T cell receptor beta chain was observed in a study of T cells in Graves' hyperthyroidism and ophthalmopathy (dated by TCRdb to 2018 to 2020). General notes on the study: Peripheral blood samples were taken at the time of initial diagnosis, prior to any treatment. TCR V-J signatures able to tell the groups apart were searched for in a discovery cohort of approximately 95 patients, of whom fewer than 45 had Graves' ophthalmopathy and around 56 had stable Graves' hyperthyroidism. An independent validation cohort of 18 to 20 hyperthyroidism patients and 17 patients who later progressed to ophthalmopathy tested prospective prediction of ophthalmopathy. The 100 or so discovery patients were divided at random into training and test sets in a 7:3 ratio. In six Graves' hyperthyroidism patients, the study also compared T-cell repertoires from thyroid tissue with T-cell repertoires from blood. After blood sampling, hyperthyroidism patients were treated with methimazole at a starting dose of 30 mg daily, and ophthalmopathy patients were treated with high-dose intravenous methylprednisolone. The paper reports TCR Vbeta CDR3 sequencing of some 140 peripheral blood samples: over 40 ophthalmopathy, about 75 hyperthyroidism and approximately 17 progressor patients. What the work shows at the level of the full study, not this receptor alone: Sample size was not statistically predetermined, and investigators were not blinded to group allocation. A model built on a 13 V-J signature distinguished ophthalmopathy from stable hyperthyroidism, reaching about 89% sensitivity and 81.08% specificity in cross-validation and 80%/75% in testing. In validation, progression to ophthalmopathy was predicted by the model with 65% to 71% sensitivity and nearly 75% specificity, a median of roughly 6 months before onset. Most expanded thyroid clonotypes (frequency above 0.001) were also detected in blood, suggesting blood repertoires may reflect thyroid immune responses.

Amplification of TCR beta CDR3 regions was carried out from RNA transcripts. The first round of RT-PCR for the TCR CDR3 was performed with the HTBI primer set and the Qiagen OneStep RT-PCR kit. Libraries were constructed in a second round of multiplex PCR, after which size selection and purification were carried out. Libraries were sequenced paired-end with 100 bp reads on an Illumina HiSeq2000. The published analysis was carried out like this. Raw data were processed with SOAPnuke, discarding reads with adapters, uncalled bases, mean Phred below 15, or no exact constant-primer or identifier match. COPE v1.2.5 was used to merge the high-quality paired reads, and each unique nucleotide sequence was defined as a clonotype. MiTCR v1.1 was used to align the clonotypes against IMGT TRBV, TRBD and TRBJ reference segments. Only V-J combinations with frequency above 0.0001, covering about 99% of repertoires, were analysed. The TCS score was defined as F50 (clonal expansion) divided by E x V (chaos), with BLOSUM62-based TCRdist calculated between CDR3 peptides within each V-J. Welch's t-statistics and random forest reduced 514 V-J features to 13, which were used in a naive Bayes classifier (R e1071). The public reads were reprocessed in TCRdb via fastp at Q25 and MiXCR, keeping in-frame beta chains. CDR3 protein duplicates are merged, each entry listing the most common genes and DNA. In this record, the V and J calls reflect TCRdb's handling and not the investigators' own analysis. The sample table holds 370,000 or so distinct CDR3 sequences, of which 13% were seen once. Less than 25% of the sample rests with the top ten.

This clonotype was recorded a few times. No cognate antigen has been identified for it. Per-nucleotide qualities are absent, and no much larger clonotype sits a single base away. The hyperthyroidism patients were between 18 and 65 years old and newly diagnosed, with a disease duration of less than 2 months. Patients with uncontrolled infections, other autoimmune diseases, pregnancy or lactation were excluded. Diagnoses were based on clinical symptoms, serum thyroxine and TRAb, thyroid ultrasound and orbital computed tomography. Blood from progressor patients was collected at the time of first diagnosis with hyperthyroidism, before any ophthalmopathy symptoms had appeared. Ficoll-Paque density gradient centrifugation was used to isolate PBMCs from around 10 ml of fresh peripheral blood. Patients classed as progressors first received a Graves' hyperthyroidism diagnosis and then went on to develop ophthalmopathy during follow-up. Trizol reagent was used to extract total RNA, and RNA quality was then checked on an Agilent 2100 Bioanalyzer.

This receptor was taken from a man aged 25-40 years with Graves' hyperthyroidism that later progressed to Graves' ophthalmopathy. Sequencing was carried out using blood.

CDR3 sequence: CASSSGTKEGYTF. The DNA sequence reads TGCGCCAGCAGCTCCGGGACCAAAGAGGGCTACACCTTC. Recombination linked TRBV5-1 to TRBJ1-2; a tentative D match to TRBD1 spans 5 bases. V and J are truncated by 3 bases and 8 bases respectively, leaving an intervening sequence of 14 bases. As encoded in the germline V gene, CDR1 is SGHRS while CDR2 is YFSETQ. The cysteine opens and the phenylalanine closes a CDR3 of 13 amino acids. Only the CDR3 DNA is retained, 39 bases long and in frame from the first base.